The rows below give T cell receptor beta chains drawn from one sample of a study of blood T cell repertoires in COVID-19. The repertoire was sequenced with immunoSEQ multiplex PCR; TCRdb's copy has only in-frame clones and lacks some. The sample yields 200,000 to 250,000 clones, more than 75% seen once. The specimen sequenced was peripheral blood. The receptors come from a woman aged 60 to 75 who had recovered from COVID-19. Each CDR3 is given with its conserved first and last residue. The D gene is left open where the match is weak. Rows may omit the clone size; those that give it use once, few, many or a size class.

D	V	size	J	CDR3	DNA
.	TRBV10-3	.	TRBJ2-4	CAISPSGEKNIQYF	TGTGCCATCAGTCCGTCAGGGGAAAAAAACATTCAGTACTTC
.	TRBV6-5	.	TRBJ2-3	CASRVPGTDTQYF	TGTGCCAGCAGAGTTCCGGGGACAGATACGCAGTATTTT
.	TRBV7-3	few	TRBJ1-1	CASSLRGGTEAFF	TGTGCCAGCAGCTTAAGGGGGGGCACTGAAGCTTTCTTT
.	TRBV7-2	many	TRBJ1-5	CASSSSSNQPQHF	TGTGCCAGCAGCTCTAGTAGCAATCAGCCCCAGCATTTT
TRBD1	TRBV12-3/TRBV12-4	.	TRBJ1-2	CASSFGQVEGYTF	TGTGCCAGCAGTTTCGGACAGGTGGAGGGCTACACCTTC
TRBD2	TRBV24-1	.	TRBJ2-3	CATSDATSGGSDTQYF	TGTGCCACCAGTGACGCGACTAGCGGGGGGTCAGATACGCAGTATTTT
.	TRBV5-6	few	TRBJ1-3	CASSPTGFRNTIYF	TGTGCCAGCAGCCCGACGGGATTCCGAAACACCATATATTTT
TRBD2	TRBV5-1	.	TRBJ2-1	CASSSPTSGDNEQFF	TGCGCCAGCAGCTCCCCGACTAGCGGGGACAATGAGCAGTTCTTC
.	TRBV14	.	TRBJ2-2	CASSTRAPGAGELFF	TGTGCCAGCAGCACCCGGGCCCCGGGAGCCGGGGAGCTGTTTTTT
.	TRBV28	.	TRBJ2-7	CASSPAGTRYEQYF	TGTGCCAGCAGCCCTGCGGGGACTCGCTACGAGCAGTACTTC
TRBD1	TRBV2	.	TRBJ2-7	CASVTGTGSYEQYF	TGTGCCAGCGTTACCGGGACAGGGTCCTACGAGCAGTACTTC
.	TRBV7-3	once	TRBJ2-2	CASSPMAVLAGELFF	TGTGCCAGCAGCCCCATGGCAGTGCTCGCCGGGGAGCTGTTTTTT
.	TRBV6-6	.	TRBJ1-2	CASSQRQSDYTF	TGTGCCAGCAGTCAGAGACAGAGCGACTACACCTTC
TRBD1	TRBV27	.	TRBJ2-7	CASITGGNSYEQYF	TGTGCCAGCATCACAGGGGGTAACTCCTACGAGCAGTACTTC
.	TRBV5-6	.	TRBJ1-6	CASSPKLINSPLHF	TGTGCCAGCAGCCCTAAACTTATCAATTCACCCCTCCACTTT
TRBD1	TRBV10-3	once	TRBJ1-5	CATAGGTVVNQPQHF	TGTGCCACCGCTGGGGGGACAGTAGTAAATCAGCCCCAGCATTTT
.	TRBV29-1	.	TRBJ2-7	CSVEDTVSYEQYF	TGCAGCGTTGAAGATACAGTAAGCTACGAGCAGTACTTC
.	TRBV6-6	few	TRBJ2-3	CASNTHTDTQYF	TGTGCCAGCAACACGCACACAGATACGCAGTATTTT
.	TRBV15	.	TRBJ1-4	CATSRDRQGGNEKLFF	TGTGCCACCAGCAGAGATCGCCAGGGAGGTAATGAAAAACTGTTTTTT
TRBD2	TRBV12-5	.	TRBJ2-3	CASGFGAGGLNTQYF	TGTGCTAGTGGTTTCGGAGCGGGGGGTCTGAATACGCAGTATTTT
TRBD1	TRBV4-1	many	TRBJ2-3	CASSQLTGTGTPTSTDTQYF	TGCGCCAGCAGCCAATTGACGGGGACAGGGACACCCACTAGCACAGATACGCAGTATTTT
.	TRBV6-6	.	TRBJ1-1	CASSFPRGSEAFF	TGTGCCAGCAGTTTCCCGCGGGGGTCTGAAGCTTTCTTT
.	TRBV19	.	TRBJ1-1	CASSISGNTEAFF	TGTGCCAGTAGTATCTCGGGGAACACTGAAGCTTTCTTT
TRBD1	TRBV5-1	.	TRBJ2-7	CASRWSGQGLTDEQYF	TGCGCCAGCAGATGGTCCGGACAGGGGTTAACCGACGAGCAGTACTTC
TRBD2	TRBV7-3	.	TRBJ2-5	CASSSSSGGAETQYF	TGTGCCAGCAGCTCTTCTAGCGGGGGGGCCGAGACCCAGTACTTC
TRBD1	TRBV5-1	.	TRBJ1-4	CASSSQSRGEKLFF	TGCGCCAGCAGCTCCCAATCCAGGGGGGAAAAACTGTTTTTT
.	TRBV12-3/TRBV12-4	.	TRBJ1-2	CASSLRENYGYTF	TGTGCCAGCAGTTTACGGGAGAACTATGGCTACACCTTC
.	TRBV5-1	.	TRBJ1-1	CASSRNRQILNTEAFF	TGCGCCAGCAGCCGCAACCGCCAGATTTTGAACACTGAAGCTTTCTTT
TRBD2	TRBV19	.	TRBJ2-1	CASTTSGRNNEQFF	TGTGCCAGTACAACTAGCGGTCGGAACAATGAGCAGTTCTTC
.	TRBV15	.	TRBJ2-3	CATRESGGGVGDTQYF	TGTGCCACCAGAGAATCGGGAGGGGGCGTCGGAGATACGCAGTATTTT
TRBD1	TRBV28	few	TRBJ1-1	CASSPRTGGATEAFF	TGTGCCAGCAGTCCAAGGACAGGGGGGGCCACTGAAGCTTTCTTT